This T cell receptor (beta chain) emerged from a study of vaccination effects on CD4 cells after COVID-19. Trimming shortened V by 11 bases and J by 0 bases, and 14 bases separated the two germline ends. This CDR3 comprises 15 residues. Germline V gene data show CDR1 as MNHEY and CDR2 as SVGAGI. Clones were sequenced by immunoSEQ multiplex PCR, and TCRdb holds only the in-frame ones, with some missing. The sample records roughly 53,000 clones, more than 70% being singletons. Sequencing followed a ViraFEST assay step that expanded antigen-specific CD4+ T cells with viral peptide pools. Scientists isolated CD4+ T cells after a roughly ten-day culture period ended. Absence of prior SARS-CoV-2 infection characterized the vaccine recipients, who showed negative nucleocapsid antibodies. Worth noting for this clone: Its antigen remains unidentified.

The rearrangement uses TRBV6-5 and TRBJ2-6; D perhaps matches TRBD2 (5 bases). This TCR was recovered from a human donor who received a COVID-19 vaccine. The sample here was CD4+ T cells from PBMCs cultured with HCoV-OC43 spike peptides, taken before COVID-19 vaccination. Indicated subset: HCoV-OC43 spike overlapping peptide pool stimulation. The DNA for the CDR3 is TGTGCCGCAAAGCGGAGGCCCTCTGGGGCCAACGTCCTGACTTTC. Translation: CAAKRRPSGANVLTF.